Given below is one T cell receptor (beta chain) in context. The data are from a study of blood T cell repertoires in COVID-19. As for the study in general: The origin of the acute and convalescent COVID-19 samples was the United States, Italy and Spain. Sample material is recorded as cDNA or gDNA derived from T cells, B-cell-depleted T cells, or PBMCs.

The assay was immunoSEQ multiplex PCR, and TCRdb's table has in-frame clones only and misses some. The data show some 460,000 clones, 70% to 90% seen once. Recruitment covered about 25 US areas and drew participants whose ages spanned about 18 to 90 years. The sequenced sample was PBMCs or T cells enriched from blood (not recorded which). The receptor comes from a woman between 18 and 30 years old with acute COVID-19.

CDR3 region: CSVRVGQGNTEAFF. CDR3 DNA: TGCAGCGTTAGGGTAGGACAGGGAAACACTGAAGCTTTCTTT. This rearrangement joins TRBV29-1 to TRBJ1-1, with 8 bases that match TRBD1. Germline V lookup: CDR1 SQVTM, CDR2 ANQGSEA. The CDR3 is made up of 14 amino acids. V shed 5 bases and J 2 bases; nucleotides not matched to a gene: 7.